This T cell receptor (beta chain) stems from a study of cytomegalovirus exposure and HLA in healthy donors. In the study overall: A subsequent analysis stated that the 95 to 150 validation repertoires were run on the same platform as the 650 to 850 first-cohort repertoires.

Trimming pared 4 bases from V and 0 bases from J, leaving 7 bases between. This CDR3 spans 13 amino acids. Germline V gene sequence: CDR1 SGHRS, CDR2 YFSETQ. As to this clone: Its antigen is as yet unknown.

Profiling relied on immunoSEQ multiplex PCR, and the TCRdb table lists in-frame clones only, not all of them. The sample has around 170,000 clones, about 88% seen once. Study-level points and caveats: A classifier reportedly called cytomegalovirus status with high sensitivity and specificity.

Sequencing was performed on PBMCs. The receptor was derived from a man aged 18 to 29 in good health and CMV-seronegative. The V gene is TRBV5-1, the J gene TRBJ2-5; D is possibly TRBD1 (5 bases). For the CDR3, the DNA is TGCGCCAGCAGCCCGGACAACCAAGAGACCCAGTACTTC. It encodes CASSPDNQETQYF.